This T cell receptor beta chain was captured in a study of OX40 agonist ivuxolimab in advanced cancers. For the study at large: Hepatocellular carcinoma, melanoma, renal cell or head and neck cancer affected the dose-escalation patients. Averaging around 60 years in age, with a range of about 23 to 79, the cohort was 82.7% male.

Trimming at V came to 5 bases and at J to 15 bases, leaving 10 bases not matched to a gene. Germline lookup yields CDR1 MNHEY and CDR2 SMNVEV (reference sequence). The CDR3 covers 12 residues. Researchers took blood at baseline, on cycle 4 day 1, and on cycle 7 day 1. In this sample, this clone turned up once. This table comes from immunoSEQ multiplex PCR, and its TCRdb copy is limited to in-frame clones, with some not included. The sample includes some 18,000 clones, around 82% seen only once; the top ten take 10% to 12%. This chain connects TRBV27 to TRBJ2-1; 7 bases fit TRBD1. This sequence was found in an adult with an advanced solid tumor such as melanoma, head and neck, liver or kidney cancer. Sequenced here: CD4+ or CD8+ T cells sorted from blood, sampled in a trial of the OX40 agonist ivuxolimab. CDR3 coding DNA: TGTGCCAGCAGTCCGGTGAGGGGGCGACTGTTCTTC. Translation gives CASSPVRGRLFF.